This passage covers 13 T cell receptor beta chains from one sample sequenced in a study of blood T cell repertoires in COVID-19. Generated by immunoSEQ multiplex PCR, the TCRdb table keeps only in-frame clones and is missing some. Of 140,000 to 150,000 clones in the sample, approximately 80% are singletons; the top ten hold more than 5%. The sequencing sample was made of PBMCs or T cells enriched from blood (not recorded which). These TCRs come from a woman in her forties who had recovered from COVID-19.

This clone has a handful of counts. The rearrangement joins TRBV9 to TRBJ2-1; TRBD1 matches at 7 bases. J gave up 3 bases and V 3 bases, and 3 bases lay outside the gene matches. CDR1 is SGDLS and CDR2 is YYNGEE in the germline V gene. The length of the CDR3 is 14 residues. The CDR3: CASSARDSYNEQFF. CDR3 DNA: TGTGCCAGCAGCGCCCGGGACAGCTACAATGAGCAGTTCTTC.

The rearrangement joins TRBV7-8 to TRBJ1-2; perhaps TRBD1 as D (6 bases). The CDR3 has 14 residues. Trimming removed 4 bases from V and 3 bases from J, with 12 bases in between. Germline values: CDR1 SGHVS, CDR2 FQNEAQ. Written as DNA, the CDR3 is TGTGCCAGCAGCTCACAGGGTCCGGACTATGGCTACACCTTC. Its protein is CASSSQGPDYGYTF.

The rearrangement uses TRBV5-1 and TRBJ1-4; D is perhaps TRBD1 (5 bases). Germline lookup yields CDR1 SGHRS and CDR2 YFSETQ. Trimming shortened V by 0 bases and J by 5 bases, and 8 bases separated the two germline ends. CDR3 size: 14 residues. The CDR3 sequence: CASSLGDFNEKLFF. The CDR3, as DNA: TGCGCCAGCAGCTTGGGGGACTTCAATGAAAAACTGTTTTTT.

The chain couples TRBV9 to TRBJ1-6; 8 nucleotides agree with TRBD1. Per germline, CDR1 SGDLS and CDR2 YYNGEE. Trimming cost V 2 bases and J 0 bases; bases outside gene matches: 1. CDR3 length equals 16 residues. CDR3 DNA: TGTGCCAGCAGCGTTGGACAGGGCTCCTATAATTCACCCCTCCACTTT. Residues: CASSVGQGSYNSPLHF.

V and J are TRBV3-1 (or the pseudogene TRBV3-2) and TRBJ1-1, with a weak D call TRBD1 (5 bases). The CDR3 length is 13 residues. In germline, CDR1 is LGHDT, CDR2 YNNKEL (reference sequence). Trimming left V 0 bases short and J 7 bases short, with 9 bases between. CDR3 amino acids: CASSQDSGGEAFF. The DNA for the CDR3 is TGTGCCAGCAGCCAAGACTCGGGGGGTGAAGCTTTCTTT.

The rearrangement links TRBV14 to TRBJ1-1; perhaps TRBD1 as D (5 bases). The CDR3 covers 18 residues. Germline loops: CDR1 SGHDN, CDR2 FVKESK. V was pared by 4 bases and J by 1 base, with 22 bases between. The CDR3 reads CASSPGGWGKYGNTEAFF. For the CDR3, the DNA is TGTGCCAGCAGCCCCGGGGGTTGGGGGAAGTACGGGAACACTGAAGCTTTCTTT.

The V gene is TRBV5-8, the J gene TRBJ2-3; a possible D gene is TRBD2 (6 bases). The CDR3 totals 13 residues. CDR1 and CDR2 from the germline V gene are SGHTS and YDEGEE. Trimming took off 4 bases at V and 6 bases at J, with 12 bases between the two ends. CDR3 nucleotides: TGTGCCAGCAGCCTGGAGGGGACTGATACGCAGTATTTT. Encoded protein: CASSLEGTDTQYF.

This clone was picked up a small number of times. The rearrangement joins TRBV6-5 to TRBJ1-5; D is unresolved. Germline V CDR1 and CDR2: MNHEY, SVGAGI. CDR3 length: 15 residues. Between the trimmed V and J ends, which lost 7 bases and 1 base, there was a span of 14 bases. The chain's CDR3 is CASIALHSSNQPQHF. DNA of the CDR3: TGTGCCAGCATAGCATTACACTCAAGCAATCAGCCCCAGCATTTT.

The V and J genes are TRBV5-6 and TRBJ2-5; D is uncertain. With 0 bases removed from V and 2 bases from J, the gap between germline ends came to 5 bases. Germline CDR1 SGHDT, CDR2 YYEEEE. This CDR3 has 13 residues. The CDR3 sequence is CASSLAVQETQYF. CDR3 coding DNA: TGTGCCAGCAGCTTGGCGGTACAAGAGACCCAGTACTTC. Full variable domain (outside the CDR3, taken from reference TRBV5-6 and TRBJ2-5): DAGVTQSPTHLIKTRGQQVTLRCSPKSGHDTVSWYQQALGQGPQFIFQYYEEEERQRGNFPDRFSGHQFPNYSSELNVNALLLGDSALYLCASSLAVQETQYFGPGTRLLVL.

The chain is built from TRBV2 and TRBJ1-1; 9 bases align to TRBD1. After removal of 1 base from V and 8 bases from J, the junction contained 11 bases not matched to a gene. CDR1 and CDR2 from the germline V gene are SNHLY and FYNNEI. The CDR3 totals 16 residues. CDR3 bases: TGTGCCAGCAGTGAAGGCAAGACAGGGGGGGCCATGGAAGCTTTCTTT. Translating gives CASSEGKTGGAMEAFF.

V usage is TRBV30 and J usage is TRBJ1-4; D possibly corresponds to TRBD1 (5 bases). Per germline, CDR1 GTSNPN and CDR2 SVGIG (reference sequence). V was trimmed by 2 bases and J by 5 bases, leaving 12 bases between them. The CDR3 runs to 14 residues. CDR3 bases: TGTGCCTGGAGTCTTGGGGGGGGGAATGAAAAACTGTTTTTT. Translating gives CAWSLGGGNEKLFF.

V gene TRBV4-1 combines with J gene TRBJ2-1; D might be TRBD2 (5 bases). The V end was cut by 8 bases, the J end by 0 bases, with 20 bases between. CDR1 and CDR2 (germline): MGHRA, YSYEKL. The CDR3 sequence is 17 residues long. The CDR3 bases are TGCGCCAGCGCCCAAAGTCCGTCGGGAAGCTCCTACAATGAGCAGTTCTTC. Translated, it gives CASAQSPSGSSYNEQFF.

V is TRBV27 and J is TRBJ2-1, with 9 bases identical to TRBD2. Germline CDR1 MNHEY, CDR2 SMNVEV (reference sequence). The length of the CDR3 is 17 residues. After removal of 1 base from V and 3 bases from J, the junction contained 7 bases not matched to a gene. CDR3 bases: TGTGCCAGCAGTTTATGGCTAGCGGGACGCAACTACAATGAGCAGTTCTTC. Amino acids: CASSLWLAGRNYNEQFF.